These 18 T cell receptor beta chains share one sample of origin, sequenced in a study of CD8+CD57+ T cells in acquired aplastic anemia. Both TCR beta VDJ combination and CDR3 sequence profiling were carried out. Genomic DNA was the template for this profiling. TCRdb re-called the reads with MiXCR, one entry per CDR3 protein. The table shows around 170,000 distinct CDR3 sequences, with approximately 46% occurring only once. The source material was sorted CD4+, CD8+, or CD8+CD57+ T cells (not recorded which) from PBMCs. All receptors come from a human donor in good health.

Turning to this clonotype: This may stem from a read error, because a much larger clone lies one nucleotide away. The rearrangement joins TRBV27 to TRBJ2-7; D is unclear. The CDR3 totals 15 residues. V gave up 5 bases and J gave up 3 bases, with 17 bases separating them. Germline-derived CDR1 and CDR2 are MNHEY and SMNVEV (reference sequence). The CDR3, as DNA: TGTGCCAGCAGTACTGCTTCGGGTAGCTTCTACGAGCAGTACTTC. Translation gives CASSTASGSFYEQYF.

The V gene is TRBV27, the J gene TRBJ2-2, with TRBD2 identical over 12 bases. V lost 4 bases, J lost 5 bases, and 5 bases stayed unmatched. There are 16 residues in the CDR3. Germline values: CDR1 MNHEY, CDR2 SMNVEV (reference sequence). The CDR3 here is CASSSLAGGLTGELFF. The CDR3 coding sequence is TGTGCCAGCAGTTCACTAGCGGGAGGTTTAACCGGGGAGCTGTTTTTT.

This clonotype was picked up many times. The chain carries TRBV9 and TRBJ1-1; 7 bases agree with TRBD1. Germline-derived CDR1 and CDR2 are SGDLS and YYNGEE. The trim removed 2 bases at V and 5 bases at J, leaving 9 bases unmatched. This CDR3 contains 15 residues. CDR3 amino acids: CASSVSTGRETEAFF. The CDR3 coding sequence is TGTGCCAGCAGCGTCTCGACAGGGAGGGAAACTGAAGCTTTCTTT.

In its sample, this clonotype was seen many times. The genes are TRBV7-2 and TRBJ2-5; a weak D match, TRBD1 (5 bases). The CDR3 spans 13 residues. The germline V gene encodes CDR1 SGHTA and CDR2 FQGNSA. The V gene lost 3 bases and the J gene lost 5 bases, with 10 bases spanning the gap. The CDR3 nucleotides read TGTGCCAGCAGCTTCCAGGGTGGGGAGACCCAGTACTTC. Protein sequence: CASSFQGGETQYF. Complete variable domain (other parts from reference TRBV7-2 and TRBJ2-5): GAGVSQSPSNKVTEKGKDVELRCDPISGHTALYWYRQSLGQGLEFLIYFQGNSAPDKSGLPSDRFSAERTGGSVSTLTIQRTQQEDSAVYLCASSFQGGETQYFGPGTRLLVL.

V usage is TRBV24-1 and J usage is TRBJ2-5; 7 bases line up with TRBD2. This CDR3 contains 13 residues. The germline V gene has CDR1 KGHDR and CDR2 SFDVKD. V was clipped by 6 bases and J by 7 bases; unmatched bases: 7. CDR3 DNA sequence: TGTGCCACCAGTCAGGGCGGGGGAGGGACCCAGTACTTC. It translates to CATSQGGGGTQYF.

V and J are TRBV28 and TRBJ2-1, with TRBD2 matching over 7 bases. The CDR3 totals 17 residues. The V and J ends lost 4 bases and 8 bases, in that order; junction bases with no gene match: 17. The germline gives CDR1 MDHEN, CDR2 SYDVKM. CDR3 DNA: TGTGCCAGCAGTTCGCGGCGAGGTCCGGGGGGAGCGGATGAGCAGTTCTTC. It yields the protein CASSSRRGPGGADEQFF.

This clonotype was detected a few times. The V gene is TRBV7-2, the J gene TRBJ1-1; D remains unclear. V dropped 3 bases and J dropped 4 bases, with 9 bases sitting between them. Germline values: CDR1 SGHTA, CDR2 FQGNSA. CDR3 length: 13 amino acids. The DNA for the CDR3 is TGTGCCAGCAGCTTCTATGAGGGCACTGAAGCTTTCTTT. Translating gives CASSFYEGTEAFF.

This clonotype was detected many times. The chain links TRBV29-1 to TRBJ1-2; D gene uncertain. This CDR3 is 11 amino acids long. Per the germline V gene, CDR1 is SQVTM and CDR2 is ANQGSEA. Trimming took off 5 bases at V and 4 bases at J, with 8 bases between the two ends. For the CDR3, the DNA is TGCAGCGTTACCGGGAGCTATGGCTACACCTTC. Amino acids: CSVTGSYGYTF.

The rearrangement links TRBV27 to TRBJ2-1, with a weak D call TRBD2 (5 bases). Germline CDR1 reads MNHEY; CDR2 reads SMNVEV (reference sequence). The V end lost 6 bases, the J end lost 9 bases, and 12 bases lay between the germline ends. The CDR3 consists of 12 residues. CDR3 region: CASRLVKGEQFF. The CDR3 DNA follows: TGTGCCAGCAGACTAGTAAAGGGTGAGCAGTTCTTC.

This clonotype was seen at least ten times. The rearrangement uses TRBV20-1 and TRBJ2-2; no clear D gene. V lost 4 bases to trimming and J lost 0 bases, with 6 bases between them. Germline V gives CDR1 DFQATT, CDR2 SNEGSKA (reference sequence). CDR3 length: 13 amino acids. CDR3 sequence reads: CSATSTNTGELFF. The CDR3 DNA reads as TGCAGTGCTACTAGTACGAACACCGGGGAGCTGTTTTTT.

Comment on this clonotype: The junction does not match germline at one end; this may be a read error. The chain links TRBV5-1 to TRBJ2-5; D may be TRBD1 (7 bases). The CDR3 loop spans 15 amino acids. Germline values: CDR1 SGHRS, CDR2 YFSETQ. The CDR3 region has the DNA TGCACCAGCAGTTCGGGGGACAGAGCCCAAGAGACCCAGTACTTC. Protein: CTSSSGDRAQETQYF.

This clonotype was picked up many times. CDR3 loop: CATSRGVETQYF. The CDR3 DNA reads as TGTGCCACCAGCAGAGGTGTTGAGACCCAGTACTTC. The V call is TRBV15, the J call TRBJ2-5, with D uncertain. This CDR3 contains 12 residues. Deletions cut 1 base from V and 5 bases from J, with 5 bases between. The V gene's germline CDR1 is LNHNV and CDR2 YYDKDF (reference sequence).

In regard to this clonotype: A much larger clone lies a single base off, so this may be a read error. The gene calls are TRBV7-2 and TRBJ1-5; D is unresolved. This CDR3 region has 15 residues. Looked up from germline, CDR1 is SGHTA and CDR2 is FQGNSA. In DNA, the CDR3 is TGTGCCAGCAGCTTGGTACGGAATAGCAATCAGTCCCAGCATTTT. This sequence encodes CASSLVRNSNQSQHF.

The chain has TRBV20-1 and TRBJ1-2; 9 bases map to TRBD1. The V segment lost 0 bases and the J segment 6 bases; nucleotides outside the gene matches: 2. Germline values: CDR1 DFQATT, CDR2 SNEGSKA (reference sequence). This CDR3 is 13 amino acids long. In DNA, the CDR3 is TGCAGTGCTAGAGACTGGACAGGGGATGGCTACACCTTC. Translation: CSARDWTGDGYTF.

The chain is built from TRBV24-1 and TRBJ2-1; a weak D match, TRBD1 (5 bases). The germline CDR1 and CDR2 sequences are KGHDR and SFDVKD. V gave up 4 bases and J gave up 4 bases, with 10 bases separating them. The CDR3 is 14 amino acids. CDR3 region: CATSDSRQYNEQFF. The CDR3 DNA is TGTGCCACCAGTGACTCGCGACAGTACAATGAGCAGTTCTTC.

At least ten counts were recorded for this clonotype. V and J are TRBV7-9 and TRBJ2-7; possibly TRBD1 or TRBD2 for D (5 bases each). Trimming pared 4 bases from V and 4 bases from J, leaving 11 bases between. This CDR3 region has 13 residues. Germline V gene data show CDR1 as SEHNR and CDR2 as FQNEAQ (reference sequence). The CDR3 region is CASSSGTIYEQYF. CDR3 in DNA: TGTGCCAGCAGCTCCGGGACCATTTACGAGCAGTACTTC.

Remarks on this clonotype: Relative to the germline gene, one junction end is altered; a read error may explain this. V is TRBV19 and J is TRBJ2-1; TRBD1 agrees at 8 bases. CDR1 is LNHDA, CDR2 SQIVND, per germline (reference sequence). This CDR3 contains 12 residues. CDR3: CASSMGQAERFF. The CDR3 DNA reads TGTGCCAGTAGTATGGGACAGGCAGAGCGGTTCTTC.

This clonotype came up a few times. The chain couples TRBV9 to TRBJ2-1; D possibly corresponds to TRBD2 (6 bases). Trimming took off 1 base at V and 8 bases at J, with 10 bases between the two ends. Germline values: CDR1 SGDLS, CDR2 YYNGEE. CDR3 length: 13 amino acids. In nucleotides, the CDR3 is TGTGCCAGCAGCGTAACAGGAGGGGATGAGCAGTTCTTC. This sequence encodes CASSVTGGDEQFF. The complete variable domain, with remaining parts taken from reference TRBV9 and TRBJ2-1, reads DSGVTQTPKHLITATGQRVTLRCSPRSGDLSVYWYQQSLDQGLQFLIQYYNGEERAKGNILERFSAQQFPDLHSELNLSSLELGDSALYFCASSVTGGDEQFFGPGTRLTVL.